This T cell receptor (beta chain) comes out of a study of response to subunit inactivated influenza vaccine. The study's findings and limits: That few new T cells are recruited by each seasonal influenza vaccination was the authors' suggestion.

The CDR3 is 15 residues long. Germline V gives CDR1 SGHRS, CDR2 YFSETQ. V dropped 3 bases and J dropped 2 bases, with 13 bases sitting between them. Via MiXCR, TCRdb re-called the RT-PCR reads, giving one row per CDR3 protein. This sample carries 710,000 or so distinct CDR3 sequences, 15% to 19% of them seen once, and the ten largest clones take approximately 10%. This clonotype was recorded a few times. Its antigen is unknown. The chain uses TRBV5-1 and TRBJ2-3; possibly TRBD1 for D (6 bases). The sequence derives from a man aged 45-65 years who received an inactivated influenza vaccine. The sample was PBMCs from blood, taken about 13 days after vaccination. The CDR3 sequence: CASSYQGPDTDTQYF. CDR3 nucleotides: TGCGCCAGCAGCTATCAGGGGCCTGACACAGATACGCAGTATTTT.